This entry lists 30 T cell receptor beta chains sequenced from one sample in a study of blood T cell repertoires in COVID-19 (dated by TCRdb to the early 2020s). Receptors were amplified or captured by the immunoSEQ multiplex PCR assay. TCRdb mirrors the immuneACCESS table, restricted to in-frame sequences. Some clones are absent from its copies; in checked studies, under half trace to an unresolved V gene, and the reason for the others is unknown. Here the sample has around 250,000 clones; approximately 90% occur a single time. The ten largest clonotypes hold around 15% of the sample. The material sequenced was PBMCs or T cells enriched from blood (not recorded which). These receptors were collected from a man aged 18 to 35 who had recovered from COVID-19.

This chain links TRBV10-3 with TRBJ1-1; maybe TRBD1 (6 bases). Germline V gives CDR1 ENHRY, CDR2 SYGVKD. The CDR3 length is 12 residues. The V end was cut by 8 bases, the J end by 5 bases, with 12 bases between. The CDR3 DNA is TGTGCCATCGGAGAGGGGGAAACTGAAGCTTTCTTT. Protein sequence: CAIGEGETEAFF.

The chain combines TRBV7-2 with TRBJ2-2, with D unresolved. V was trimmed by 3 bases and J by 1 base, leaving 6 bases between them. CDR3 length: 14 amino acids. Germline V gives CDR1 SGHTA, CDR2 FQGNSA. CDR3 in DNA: TGTGCCAGCAGCTTGCGAGTGAACACCGGGGAGCTGTTTTTT. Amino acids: CASSLRVNTGELFF.

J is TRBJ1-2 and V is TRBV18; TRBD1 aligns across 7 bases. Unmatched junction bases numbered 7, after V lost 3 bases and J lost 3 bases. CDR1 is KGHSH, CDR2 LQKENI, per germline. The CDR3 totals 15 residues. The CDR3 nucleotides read TGTGCCAGCTCACCCTCCGGGACAGCGGACTATGGCTACACCTTC. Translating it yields CASSPSGTADYGYTF. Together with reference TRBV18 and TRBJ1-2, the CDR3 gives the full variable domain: NAGVMQNPRHLVRRRGQEARLRCSPMKGHSHVYWYRQLPEEGLKFMVYLQKENIIDESGMPKERFSAEFPKEGPSILRIQQVVRGDSAAYFCASSPSGTADYGYTFGSGTRLTVV.

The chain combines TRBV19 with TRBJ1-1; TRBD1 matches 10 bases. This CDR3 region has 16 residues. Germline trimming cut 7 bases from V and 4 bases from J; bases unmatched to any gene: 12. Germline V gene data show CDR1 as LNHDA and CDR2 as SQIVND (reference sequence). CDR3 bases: TGTGCCAGTAATCACCGGGACAGGGGAAAGGGCACTGAAGCTTTCTTT. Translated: CASNHRDRGKGTEAFF.

CDR3 in amino acids: CASSLLGGTMDFF. CDR3 coding DNA: TGTGCCAGCAGCTTACTGGGCGGGACGATGGACTTCTTC. The chain has TRBV11-2 and TRBJ2-1; TRBD2 is a possible D gene (6 bases). The germline CDR1 and CDR2 sequences are SGHAT and FQNNGV. The CDR3 length is 13 residues. Trimming left V 2 bases short and J 16 bases short, with 18 bases between.

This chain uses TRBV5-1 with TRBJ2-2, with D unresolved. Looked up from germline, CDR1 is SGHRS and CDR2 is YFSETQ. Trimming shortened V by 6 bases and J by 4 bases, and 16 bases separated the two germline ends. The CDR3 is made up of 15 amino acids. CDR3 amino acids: CASMVSQVTTGELFF. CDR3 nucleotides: TGCGCCAGCATGGTCTCCCAGGTTACCACCGGGGAGCTGTTTTTT.

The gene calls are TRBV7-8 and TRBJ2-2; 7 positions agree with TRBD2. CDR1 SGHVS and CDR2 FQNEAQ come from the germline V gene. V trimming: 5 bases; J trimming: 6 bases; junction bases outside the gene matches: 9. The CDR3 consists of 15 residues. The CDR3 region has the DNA TGTGCCAGCAGCCGACCGGGACTAAAAGCCGGGGAGCTGTTTTTT. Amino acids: CASSRPGLKAGELFF.

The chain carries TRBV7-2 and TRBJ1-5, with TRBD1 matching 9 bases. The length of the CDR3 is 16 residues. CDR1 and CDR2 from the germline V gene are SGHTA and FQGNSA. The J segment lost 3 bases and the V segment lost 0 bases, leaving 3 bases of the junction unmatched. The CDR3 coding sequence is TGTGCCAGCAGCTTAGCCGGGACAGGGAACAATCAGCCCCAGCATTTT. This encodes CASSLAGTGNNQPQHF.

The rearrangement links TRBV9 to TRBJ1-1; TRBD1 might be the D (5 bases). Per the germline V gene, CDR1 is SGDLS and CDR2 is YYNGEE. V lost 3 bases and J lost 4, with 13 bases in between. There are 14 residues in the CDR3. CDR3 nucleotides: TGTGCCAGCAGCGGCGGGGCCCCAGGCACTGAAGCTTTCTTT. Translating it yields CASSGGAPGTEAFF. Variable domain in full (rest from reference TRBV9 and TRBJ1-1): DSGVTQTPKHLITATGQRVTLRCSPRSGDLSVYWYQQSLDQGLQFLIQYYNGEERAKGNILERFSAQQFPDLHSELNLSSLELGDSALYFCASSGGAPGTEAFFGQGTRLTVV.

The DNA for the CDR3 is TGTGCCAGCAGCCTAGGGGGCAGGGTGTACGAGCAGTACTTC. Its protein product is CASSLGGRVYEQYF. The V and J genes are TRBV27 and TRBJ2-7; the match to TRBD1 covers 7 bases. The germline gives CDR1 MNHEY, CDR2 SMNVEV (reference sequence). Unmatched junction bases numbered 9, after V lost 6 bases and J lost 4 bases. The CDR3 is 14 amino acids.

The CDR3 bases are TGTGCTAGTGGTTTGGGAACTAGCGGGTACAATGAGCAGTTCTTC. Translating it yields CASGLGTSGYNEQFF. The chain links TRBV12-5 to TRBJ2-1, with 9 bases aligning to TRBD2. The germline V gene has CDR1 LGHNT and CDR2 FRNRAP. Trimming took 1 base from V and 4 from J; bases not matched to a gene: 2. The CDR3 is 15 amino acids.

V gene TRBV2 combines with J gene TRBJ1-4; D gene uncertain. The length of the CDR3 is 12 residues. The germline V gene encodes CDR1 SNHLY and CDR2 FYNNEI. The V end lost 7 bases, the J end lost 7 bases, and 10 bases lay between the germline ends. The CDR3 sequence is CASTYTGEKLFF. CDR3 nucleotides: TGTGCCAGCACCTATACGGGTGAAAAACTGTTTTTT.

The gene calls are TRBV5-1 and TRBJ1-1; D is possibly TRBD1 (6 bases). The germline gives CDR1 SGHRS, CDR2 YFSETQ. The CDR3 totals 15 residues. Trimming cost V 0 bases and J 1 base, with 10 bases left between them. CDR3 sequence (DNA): TGCGCCAGCAGCTTGGTGGACAGCTCGAACACTGAAGCTTTCTTT. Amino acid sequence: CASSLVDSSNTEAFF. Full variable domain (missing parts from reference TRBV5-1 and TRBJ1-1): KAGVTQTPRYLIKTRGQQVTLSCSPISGHRSVSWYQQTPGQGLQFLFEYFSETQRNKGNFPGRFSGRQFSNSRSEMNVSTLELGDSALYLCASSLVDSSNTEAFFGQGTRLTVV.

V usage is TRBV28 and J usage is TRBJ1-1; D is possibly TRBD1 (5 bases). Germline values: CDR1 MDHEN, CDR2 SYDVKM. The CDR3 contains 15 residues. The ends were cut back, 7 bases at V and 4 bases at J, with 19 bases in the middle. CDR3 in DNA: TGTGCCAGCACCGTCCCCCAGGGTCTTGGCACTGAAGCTTTCTTT. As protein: CASTVPQGLGTEAFF. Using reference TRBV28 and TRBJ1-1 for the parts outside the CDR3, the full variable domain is DVKVTQSSRYLVKRTGEKVFLECVQDMDHENMFWYRQDPGLGLRLIYFSYDVKMKEKGDIPEGYSVSREKKERFSLILESASTNQTSMYLCASTVPQGLGTEAFFGQGTRLTVV.

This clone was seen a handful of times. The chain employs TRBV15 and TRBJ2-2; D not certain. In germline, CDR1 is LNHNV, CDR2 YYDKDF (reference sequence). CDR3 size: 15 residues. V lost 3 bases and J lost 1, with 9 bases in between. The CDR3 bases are TGTGCCACCAGCAGGGCCTCGATGAACACCGGGGAGCTGTTTTTT. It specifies CATSRASMNTGELFF.

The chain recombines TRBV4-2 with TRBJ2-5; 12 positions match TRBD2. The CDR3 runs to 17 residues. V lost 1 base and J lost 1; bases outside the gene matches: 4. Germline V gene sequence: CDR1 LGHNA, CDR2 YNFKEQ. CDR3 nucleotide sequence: TGTGCCAGCAGCCAAGGAGGGGGACTAGCGGGCCAAGAGACCCAGTACTTC. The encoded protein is CASSQGGGLAGQETQYF.

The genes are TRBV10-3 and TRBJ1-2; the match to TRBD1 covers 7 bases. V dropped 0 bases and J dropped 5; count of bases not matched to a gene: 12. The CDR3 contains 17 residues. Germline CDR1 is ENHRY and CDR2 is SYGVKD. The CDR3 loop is CAISESDPGQFEYGYTF. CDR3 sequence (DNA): TGTGCCATCAGTGAGTCCGACCCGGGACAGTTCGAGTATGGCTACACCTTC.

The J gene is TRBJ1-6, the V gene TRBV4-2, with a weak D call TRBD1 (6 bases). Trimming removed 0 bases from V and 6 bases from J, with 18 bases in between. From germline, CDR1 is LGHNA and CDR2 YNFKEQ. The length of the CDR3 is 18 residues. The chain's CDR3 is CASSQDPRGSLINSPLHF. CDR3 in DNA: TGTGCCAGCAGCCAAGACCCCAGGGGTAGCCTAATTAATTCACCCCTCCACTTT.

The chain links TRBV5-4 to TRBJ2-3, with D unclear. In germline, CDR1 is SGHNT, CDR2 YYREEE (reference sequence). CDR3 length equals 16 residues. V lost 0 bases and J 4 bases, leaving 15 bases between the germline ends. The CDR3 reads CASSLGPAIVADTQYF. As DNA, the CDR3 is TGTGCCAGCAGCTTGGGGCCAGCGATAGTCGCAGATACGCAGTATTTT.

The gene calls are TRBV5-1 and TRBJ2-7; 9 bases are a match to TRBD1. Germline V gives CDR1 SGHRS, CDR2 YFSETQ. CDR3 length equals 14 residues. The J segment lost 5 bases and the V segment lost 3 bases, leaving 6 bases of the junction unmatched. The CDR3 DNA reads TGCGCCAGCAGCTATGGGACAGGGAACGACGAGCAGTACTTC. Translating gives CASSYGTGNDEQYF.

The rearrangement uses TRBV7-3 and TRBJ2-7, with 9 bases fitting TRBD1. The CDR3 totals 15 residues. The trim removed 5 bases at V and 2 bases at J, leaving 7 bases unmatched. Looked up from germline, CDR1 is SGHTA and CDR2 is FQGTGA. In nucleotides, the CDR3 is TGTGCCAGCAGCCTTGGACAGGGGCCCGCCTACGAGCAGTACTTC. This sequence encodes CASSLGQGPAYEQYF.

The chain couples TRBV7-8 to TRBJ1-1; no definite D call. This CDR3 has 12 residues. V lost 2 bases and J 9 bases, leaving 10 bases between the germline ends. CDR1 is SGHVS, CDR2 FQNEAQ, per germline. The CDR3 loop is CASSLSGVQAFF. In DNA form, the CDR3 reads TGTGCCAGCAGCTTAAGCGGGGTTCAAGCTTTCTTT.

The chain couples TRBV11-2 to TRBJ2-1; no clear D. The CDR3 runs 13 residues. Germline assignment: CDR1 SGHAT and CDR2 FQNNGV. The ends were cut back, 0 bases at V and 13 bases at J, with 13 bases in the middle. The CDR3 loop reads CASSLDPGLGQFF. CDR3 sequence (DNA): TGTGCCAGCAGCTTAGATCCTGGGCTGGGCCAGTTCTTC.

Here the CDR3 DNA reads TGTGCCAGCAGAGGACTCCAAGAGACCCAGTACTTC. It is translated as CASRGLQETQYF. This sequence joins TRBV3-1 (or the pseudogene TRBV3-2) and TRBJ2-5; possibly TRBD2 for D (5 bases). V was pared by 6 bases and J by 1 base, with 6 bases between. This CDR3 is 12 amino acids long. Per the germline V gene, CDR1 is LGHDT and CDR2 is YNNKEL (reference sequence).

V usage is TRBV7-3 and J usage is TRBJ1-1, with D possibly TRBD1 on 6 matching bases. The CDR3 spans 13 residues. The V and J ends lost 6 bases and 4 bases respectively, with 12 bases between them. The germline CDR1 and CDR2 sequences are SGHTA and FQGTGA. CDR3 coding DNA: TGTGCCAGCAGGTTACAGGGAGGCACTGAAGCTTTCTTT. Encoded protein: CASRLQGGTEAFF.

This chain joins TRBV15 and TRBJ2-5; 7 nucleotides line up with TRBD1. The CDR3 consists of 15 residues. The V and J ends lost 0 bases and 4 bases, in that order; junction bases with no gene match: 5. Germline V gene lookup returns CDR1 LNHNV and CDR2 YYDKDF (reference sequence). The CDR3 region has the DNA TGTGCCACCAGCAGAGATTGGACAGGCGGAGAGACCCAGTACTTC. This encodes CATSRDWTGGETQYF. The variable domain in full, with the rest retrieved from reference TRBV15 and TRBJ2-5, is DAMVIQNPRYQVTQFGKPVTLSCSQTLNHNVMYWYQQKSSQAPKLLFHYYDKDFNNEADTPDNFQSRRPNTSFCFLDIRSPGLGDTAMYLCATSRDWTGGETQYFGPGTRLLVL.

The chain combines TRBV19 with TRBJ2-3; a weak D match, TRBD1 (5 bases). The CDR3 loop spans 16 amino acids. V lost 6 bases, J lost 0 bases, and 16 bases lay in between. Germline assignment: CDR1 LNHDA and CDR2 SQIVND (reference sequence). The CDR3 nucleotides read TGTGCCAGTAGAAATCCAGGGAACCCTAGCACAGATACGCAGTATTTT. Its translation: CASRNPGNPSTDTQYF.

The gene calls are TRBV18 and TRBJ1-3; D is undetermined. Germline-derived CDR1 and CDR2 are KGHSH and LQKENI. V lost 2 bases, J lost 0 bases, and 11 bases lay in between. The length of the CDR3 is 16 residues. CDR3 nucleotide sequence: TGTGCCAGCTCACCATATGATACTATCTCTGGAAACACCATATATTTT. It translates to CASSPYDTISGNTIYF. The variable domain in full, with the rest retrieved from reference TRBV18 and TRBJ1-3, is NAGVMQNPRHLVRRRGQEARLRCSPMKGHSHVYWYRQLPEEGLKFMVYLQKENIIDESGMPKERFSAEFPKEGPSILRIQQVVRGDSAAYFCASSPYDTISGNTIYFGEGSWLTVV.

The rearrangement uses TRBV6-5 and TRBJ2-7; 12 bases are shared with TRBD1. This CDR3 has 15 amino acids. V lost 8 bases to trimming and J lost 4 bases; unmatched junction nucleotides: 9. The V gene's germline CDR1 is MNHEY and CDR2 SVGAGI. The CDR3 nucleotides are TGTGCCAGCGGCTCGGGACAGGGGGCTTTTTACGAGCAGTACTTC. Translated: CASGSGQGAFYEQYF.

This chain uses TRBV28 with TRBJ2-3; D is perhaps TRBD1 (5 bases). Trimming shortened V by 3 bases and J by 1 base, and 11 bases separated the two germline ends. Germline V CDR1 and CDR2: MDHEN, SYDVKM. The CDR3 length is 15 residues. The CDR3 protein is CASSFAGRGTDTQYF. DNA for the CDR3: TGTGCCAGCAGTTTCGCCGGCAGGGGCACAGATACGCAGTATTTT.